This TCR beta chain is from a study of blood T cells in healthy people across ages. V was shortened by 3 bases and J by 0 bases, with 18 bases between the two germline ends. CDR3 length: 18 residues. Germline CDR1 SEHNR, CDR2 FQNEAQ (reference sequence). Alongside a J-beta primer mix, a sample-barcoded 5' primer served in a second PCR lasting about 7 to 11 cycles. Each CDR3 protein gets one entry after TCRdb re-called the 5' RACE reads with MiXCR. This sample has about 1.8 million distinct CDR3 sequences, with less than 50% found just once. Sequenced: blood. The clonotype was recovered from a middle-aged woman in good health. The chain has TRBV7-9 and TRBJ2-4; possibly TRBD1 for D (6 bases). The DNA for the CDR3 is TGTGCCAGCAGCTTCATACGAACAGGGAGTCGAGCCAAAAACATTCAGTACTTC. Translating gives CASSFIRTGSRAKNIQYF.